This TCR beta chain comes out of a study of T cell responses to AZD1222 COVID-19 vaccine. Libraries were prepared by immunoSEQ multiplex PCR; TCRdb keeps only in-frame clonotypes and omits some of them. There are about 140,000 clones in the sample; just under 95% occur only once, and around 5.1% lies in the top ten. The sequenced sample was peripheral blood, obtained on day 0 of AZD1222 vaccination. This TCR came from an adult in good health.

The CDR3 spells CASSFRGTGNTGELFF. For the CDR3, the DNA is TGTGCCAGCAGCTTCCGAGGGACAGGGAACACCGGGGAGCTGTTTTTT. This sequence joins TRBV11-3 and TRBJ2-2, with 8 bases that match TRBD1. This CDR3 region has 16 residues. Germline V gene sequence: CDR1 SGHNT, CDR2 YENEEA. V gave up 3 bases and J gave up 1 base; unmatched junction bases: 4. Using reference TRBV11-3 and TRBJ2-2 for the parts outside the CDR3, the full variable domain is EAGVVQSPRYKIIEKKQPVAFWCNPISGHNTLYWYLQNLGQGPELLIRYENEEAVDDSQLPKDRFSAERLKGVDSTLKIQPAELGDSAVYLCASSFRGTGNTGELFFGEGSRLTVL.